This T cell receptor beta chain derives from a study of cytomegalovirus exposure and HLA in healthy donors. This CDR3 spans 12 amino acids. Germline V gene sequence: CDR1 SQVTM, CDR2 ANQGSEA. Assay: immunoSEQ multiplex PCR; the TCRdb copy retains only in-frame clones and omits some. The sample holds 150,000 to 200,000 clones, roughly 95% seen once. The sequenced sample was PBMCs. The clonotype originates from a woman aged 18-35 years in good health and CMV-seronegative. V and J are TRBV29-1 and TRBJ2-5; 7 nucleotides align to TRBD1. The CDR3 sequence is CRVETGMGTQYF. DNA of the CDR3: TGCAGGGTGGAGACAGGGATGGGGACCCAGTACTTC.